These T cell receptor beta chains were read from a single sample in a study of blood T cell repertoires in COVID-19. Data came from immunoSEQ multiplex PCR; TCRdb stores just in-frame clones and leaves some out. The top ten hold 1.6% of the sample, which has 150,000 to 200,000 clones, roughly 89% seen once. Sequenced sample: peripheral blood. Source of these receptors: a woman aged 50 to 60 with acute or convalescent COVID-19. Each CDR3 is given with its conserved first and last residue. D genes are given only for firm matches. The size field is filled for only some rows; it gives once, few, many or a size class.

j_gene: TRBJ1-4
abundance: NA
v_gene: TRBV29-1
d_gene: NA
CDR3aa: CSVLGSANEKLFF
CDR3nt: TGCAGCGTGCTAGGGAGTGCTAATGAAAAACTGTTTTTT

j_gene: TRBJ2-1
abundance: NA
v_gene: TRBV7-9
d_gene: NA
CDR3aa: CASSLGGAPHNEQFF
CDR3nt: TGTGCCAGCAGCTTGGGGGGGGCCCCCCACAATGAGCAGTTCTTC

j_gene: TRBJ1-2
abundance: NA
v_gene: TRBV6-5
d_gene: NA
CDR3aa: CASSSGVNYGYTF
CDR3nt: TGTGCCAGCAGTTCCGGGGTGAACTATGGCTACACCTTC

j_gene: TRBJ2-2
abundance: NA
v_gene: TRBV7-2
d_gene: TRBD2
CDR3aa: CASSSSGRNTGELFF
CDR3nt: TGTGCCAGCAGCTCTAGCGGGAGGAACACCGGGGAGCTGTTTTTT

j_gene: TRBJ2-1
abundance: NA
v_gene: TRBV27
d_gene: TRBD2
CDR3aa: CASSLGLAGLYNEQFF
CDR3nt: TGTGCCAGCAGTTTGGGACTAGCGGGTCTTTACAATGAGCAGTTCTTC

j_gene: TRBJ2-2
abundance: NA
v_gene: TRBV18
d_gene: NA
CDR3aa: CASSPRIQEPGELFF
CDR3nt: TGTGCCAGCTCACCACGAATACAAGAACCCGGGGAGCTGTTTTTT

j_gene: TRBJ2-3
abundance: once
v_gene: TRBV27
d_gene: NA
CDR3aa: CASSHLDSLATQYF
CDR3nt: TGTGCCAGCAGTCACTTAGACAGTTTGGCCACGCAGTATTTT

j_gene: TRBJ2-7
abundance: NA
v_gene: TRBV7-9
d_gene: TRBD2
CDR3aa: CASSLERGVSYEQYF
CDR3nt: TGTGCCAGCAGCCTAGAGCGGGGGGTTTCCTACGAGCAGTACTTC

j_gene: TRBJ2-3
abundance: NA
v_gene: TRBV5-4
d_gene: NA
CDR3aa: CASSNGEGDSYTQYF
CDR3nt: TGTGCCAGCAGCAATGGCGAGGGGGATTCTTATACGCAGTATTTT

j_gene: TRBJ1-6
abundance: once
v_gene: TRBV11-1
d_gene: TRBD1
CDR3aa: CASSADRVYNSPLHF
CDR3nt: TGTGCCAGCAGCGCGGACAGGGTTTATAATTCACCCCTCCACTTT

j_gene: TRBJ1-2
abundance: NA
v_gene: TRBV29-1
d_gene: TRBD1
CDR3aa: CSVEDLLRDRGNYGYTF
CDR3nt: TGCAGCGTTGAAGATCTCCTCCGGGACAGGGGCAACTATGGCTACACCTTC

j_gene: TRBJ1-6
abundance: NA
v_gene: TRBV2
d_gene: NA
CDR3aa: CASTQLAGRGFISPLHF
CDR3nt: TGTGCCAGCACCCAACTGGCAGGGCGAGGTTTTATTTCACCCCTCCACTTT

j_gene: TRBJ2-2
abundance: NA
v_gene: TRBV3-1/TRBV3-2
d_gene: NA
CDR3aa: CASSPRDTNTGELFF
CDR3nt: TGTGCCAGCAGCCCCCGGGACACGAACACCGGGGAGCTGTTTTTT

j_gene: TRBJ2-5
abundance: once
v_gene: TRBV7-8
d_gene: NA
CDR3aa: CASSLAPTAEETQYF
CDR3nt: TGTGCCAGCAGCTTAGCCCCCACAGCAGAAGAGACCCAGTACTTC

j_gene: TRBJ2-7
abundance: NA
v_gene: TRBV3-1/TRBV3-2
d_gene: NA
CDR3aa: CASSQDFPGYYEQYF
CDR3nt: TGTGCCAGCAGCCAAGACTTCCCCGGTTACTACGAGCAGTACTTC

j_gene: TRBJ1-2
abundance: NA
v_gene: TRBV19
d_gene: TRBD1
CDR3aa: CASSIGGTGSYGYTF
CDR3nt: TGTGCCAGTAGTATAGGCGGGACAGGGTCCTATGGCTACACCTTC

j_gene: TRBJ1-1
abundance: once
v_gene: TRBV11-3
d_gene: NA
CDR3aa: CASSFQQTSEAFF
CDR3nt: TGTGCCAGCAGCTTTCAACAGACTAGTGAAGCTTTCTTT

j_gene: TRBJ1-6
abundance: NA
v_gene: TRBV5-1
d_gene: NA
CDR3aa: CASSLGGRRSPLHF
CDR3nt: TGCGCCAGCAGCTTGGGCGGGCGGAGATCACCCCTCCACTTT

j_gene: TRBJ1-1
abundance: NA
v_gene: TRBV29-1
d_gene: NA
CDR3aa: CSAVDSLNTEAFF
CDR3nt: TGCAGCGCAGTCGACTCCCTGAACACTGAAGCTTTCTTT

j_gene: TRBJ2-1
abundance: NA
v_gene: TRBV21-1
d_gene: NA
CDR3aa: CASRLAGYNEQFF
CDR3nt: TGTGCCAGTCGGCTAGCGGGATACAATGAGCAGTTCTTC

j_gene: TRBJ1-2
abundance: NA
v_gene: TRBV27
d_gene: TRBD1
CDR3aa: CASSYFGGTGYGYTF
CDR3nt: TGTGCCAGCAGTTACTTCGGGGGGACAGGGTATGGCTACACCTTC

j_gene: TRBJ2-1
abundance: NA
v_gene: TRBV24-1
d_gene: NA
CDR3aa: CATSDTNTYNEQFF
CDR3nt: TGTGCCACCAGTGATACAAATACCTACAATGAGCAGTTCTTC

j_gene: TRBJ1-1
abundance: NA
v_gene: TRBV3-1/TRBV3-2
d_gene: NA
CDR3aa: CASSQDPGDGAEAFF
CDR3nt: TGTGCCAGCAGCCAAGACCCAGGGGACGGCGCTGAAGCTTTCTTT

j_gene: TRBJ1-5
abundance: NA
v_gene: TRBV2
d_gene: NA
CDR3aa: CASIGGRGQPQHF
CDR3nt: TGTGCCAGCATCGGCGGTCGCGGTCAGCCCCAGCATTTT

j_gene: TRBJ2-7
abundance: NA
v_gene: TRBV6-2/TRBV6-3
d_gene: TRBD1
CDR3aa: CASSYSPDRLTYEQYF
CDR3nt: TGTGCCAGCAGTTACTCACCGGACAGGCTTACCTACGAGCAGTACTTC